This TCR beta chain derives from a study of T cells in Graves' hyperthyroidism and ophthalmopathy. Study summary: Peripheral blood was drawn at first diagnosis, prior to all treatment.

Germline V gives CDR1 MDHEN, CDR2 SYDVKM. The CDR3 loop spans 14 amino acids. V lost 7 bases to trimming and J lost 3 bases, with 14 bases between them. As concerns this clonotype: Its antigen is unidentified.

Amplified regions were TCR beta CDR3 sequences from RNA transcripts. In the first-round RT-PCR of the TCR CDR3, the HTBI primer set was used. TCRdb analysed the multiplex PCR reads with MiXCR anew, one entry per CDR3 protein. The sample lists about 640,000 distinct CDR3 sequences, more than 14% occurring once. Regarding the study as a whole: Expanded thyroid clonotypes (above 0.001) were mostly also found in blood. Median prediction lead before ophthalmopathy onset was about 6.3 months with the model.

The sequenced sample was blood. V usage is TRBV28 and J usage is TRBJ2-3, with D possibly being TRBD1 (6 bases). This receptor was obtained from a woman between 45 and 65 years old with Graves' ophthalmopathy. The DNA of the CDR3 is TGTGCCAGCAACACCCCCGGACAGACAGATACGCAGTATTTT. Its translation is CASNTPGQTDTQYF.